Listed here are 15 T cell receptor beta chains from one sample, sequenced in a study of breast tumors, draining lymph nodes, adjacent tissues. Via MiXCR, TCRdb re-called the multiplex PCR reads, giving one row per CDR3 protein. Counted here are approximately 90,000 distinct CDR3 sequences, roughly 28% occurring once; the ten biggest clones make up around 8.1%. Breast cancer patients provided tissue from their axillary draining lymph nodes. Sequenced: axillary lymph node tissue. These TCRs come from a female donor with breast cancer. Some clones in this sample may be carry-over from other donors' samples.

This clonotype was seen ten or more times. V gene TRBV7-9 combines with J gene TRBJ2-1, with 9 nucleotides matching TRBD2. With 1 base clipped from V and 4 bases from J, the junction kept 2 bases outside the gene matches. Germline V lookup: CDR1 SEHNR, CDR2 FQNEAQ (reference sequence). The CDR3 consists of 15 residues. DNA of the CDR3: TGTGCCAGCAGCTTAGTGCTAGCGGGGTACAATGAGCAGTTCTTC. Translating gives CASSLVLAGYNEQFF. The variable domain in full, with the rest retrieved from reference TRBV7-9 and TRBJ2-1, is DTGVSQNPRHKITKRGQNVTFRCDPISEHNRLYWYRQTLGQGPEFLTYFQNEAQLEKSRLLSDRFSAERPKGSFSTLEIQRTEQGDSAMYLCASSLVLAGYNEQFFGPGTRLTVL.

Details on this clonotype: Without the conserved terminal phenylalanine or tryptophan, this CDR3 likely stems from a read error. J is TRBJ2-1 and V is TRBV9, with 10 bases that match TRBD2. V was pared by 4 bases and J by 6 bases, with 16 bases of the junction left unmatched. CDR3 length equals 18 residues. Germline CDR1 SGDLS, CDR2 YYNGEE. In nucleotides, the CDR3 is TGTGCCAGCAGCTACCAACTAGCGGGACGAACCTCGGGCAATGAGCAGTTCTCC. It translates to CASSYQLAGRTSGNEQFS.

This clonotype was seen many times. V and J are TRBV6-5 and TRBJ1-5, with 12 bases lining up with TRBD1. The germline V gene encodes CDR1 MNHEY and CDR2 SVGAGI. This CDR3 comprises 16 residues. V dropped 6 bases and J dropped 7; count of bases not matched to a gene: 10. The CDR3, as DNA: TGTGCCAGCAGGCGCCTTGGGACAGGGGGCAGGCAGCCCCAGCATTTT. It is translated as CASRRLGTGGRQPQHF.

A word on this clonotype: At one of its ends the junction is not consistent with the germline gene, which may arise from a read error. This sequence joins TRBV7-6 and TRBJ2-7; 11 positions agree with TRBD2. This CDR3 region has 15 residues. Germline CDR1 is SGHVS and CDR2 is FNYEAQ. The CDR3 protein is CASSSLAGGPYEQHF. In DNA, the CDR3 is TGTGCCAGCAGCTCATTAGCGGGGGGGCCCTACGAGCAGCACTTC.

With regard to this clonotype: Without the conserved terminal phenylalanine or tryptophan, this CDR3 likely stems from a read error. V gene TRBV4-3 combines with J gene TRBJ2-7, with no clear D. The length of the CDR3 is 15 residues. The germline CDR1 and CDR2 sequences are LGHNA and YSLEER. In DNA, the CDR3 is TGCGCCAACAGCGCGTCTTCTAAGTGGCGCTCCGAGCAGTACTCC. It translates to CANSASSKWRSEQYS.

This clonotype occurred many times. The CDR3 nucleotides are TGTGCCAGCAAAACAACAGGGAACGAGCAGTACTTC. Translating gives CASKTTGNEQYF. This chain joins TRBV12-3 or TRBV12-4 and TRBJ2-7; tentative D call: TRBD1 (6 bases). V shed 7 bases and J shed 5 bases, with 12 bases lying between them. The CDR3 has 12 amino acids.

The DNA of the CDR3 is TGTGCCAGCAGCTTAGTGACAACCTTCCCGGGACAGGACGATCAGCCCCAGCATTTT. Translating it yields CASSLVTTFPGQDDQPQHF. This chain connects TRBV7-9 to TRBJ1-5, with TRBD1 matching over 8 bases. V dropped 1 base and J dropped 5; count of bases not matched to a gene: 16. Germline V lookup: CDR1 SEHNR, CDR2 FQNEAQ (reference sequence). CDR3 length: 19 residues.

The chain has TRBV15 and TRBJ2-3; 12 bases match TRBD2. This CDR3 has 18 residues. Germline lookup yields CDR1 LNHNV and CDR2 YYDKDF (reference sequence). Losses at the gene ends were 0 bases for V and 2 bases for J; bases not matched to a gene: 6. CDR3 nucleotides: TGTGCCACCAGCAGAGATCTCCGGACTAGCGGGAACACAGATACGCAGTATTTT. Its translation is CATSRDLRTSGNTDTQYF.

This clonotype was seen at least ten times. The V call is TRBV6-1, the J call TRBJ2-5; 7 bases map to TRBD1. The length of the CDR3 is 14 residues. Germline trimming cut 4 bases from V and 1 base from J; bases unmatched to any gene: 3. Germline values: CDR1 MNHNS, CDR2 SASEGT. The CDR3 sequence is CASSVDRFQETQYF. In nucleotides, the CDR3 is TGTGCCAGCAGTGTGGACAGGTTCCAAGAGACCCAGTACTTC.

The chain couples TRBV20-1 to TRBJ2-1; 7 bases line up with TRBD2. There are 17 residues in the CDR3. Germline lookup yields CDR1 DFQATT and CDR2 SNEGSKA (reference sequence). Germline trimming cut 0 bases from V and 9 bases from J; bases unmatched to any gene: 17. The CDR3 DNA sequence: TGCAGTGCTAGAGAGGAGAGACTAGCCGGGTCTCCTAGTGAGCAGTTCTTC. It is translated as CSAREERLAGSPSEQFF.

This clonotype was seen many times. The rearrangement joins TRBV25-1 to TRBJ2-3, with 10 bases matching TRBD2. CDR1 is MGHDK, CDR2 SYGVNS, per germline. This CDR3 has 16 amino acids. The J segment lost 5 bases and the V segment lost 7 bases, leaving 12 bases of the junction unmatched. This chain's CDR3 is CASKASGSVRVDTQYF. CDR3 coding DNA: TGTGCCAGCAAGGCTAGCGGGAGCGTAAGGGTAGATACGCAGTATTTT.

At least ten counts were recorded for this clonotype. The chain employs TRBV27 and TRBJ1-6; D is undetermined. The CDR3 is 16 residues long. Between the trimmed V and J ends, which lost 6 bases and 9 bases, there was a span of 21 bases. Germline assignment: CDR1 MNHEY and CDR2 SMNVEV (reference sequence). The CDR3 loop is CASRGIRAGSASPLHF. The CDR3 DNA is TGTGCCAGCAGGGGAATAAGGGCGGGGAGTGCTTCACCCCTCCACTTT.

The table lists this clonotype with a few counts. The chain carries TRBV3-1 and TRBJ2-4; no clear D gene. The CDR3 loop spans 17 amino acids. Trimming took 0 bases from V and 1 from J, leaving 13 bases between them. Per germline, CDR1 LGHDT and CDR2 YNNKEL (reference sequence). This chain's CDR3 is CASSQDLGPRAKNIQYF. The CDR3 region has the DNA TGTGCCAGCAGCCAAGATCTTGGCCCCCGGGCCAAAAACATTCAGTACTTC.

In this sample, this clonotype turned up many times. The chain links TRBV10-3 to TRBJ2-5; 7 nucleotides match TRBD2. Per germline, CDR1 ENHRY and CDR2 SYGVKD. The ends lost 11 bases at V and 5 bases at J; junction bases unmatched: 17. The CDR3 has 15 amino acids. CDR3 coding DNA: TGTGCCGCCCTCTCTGTGGGAGGGCCGGTCGAGACCCAGTACTTC. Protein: CAALSVGGPVETQYF.

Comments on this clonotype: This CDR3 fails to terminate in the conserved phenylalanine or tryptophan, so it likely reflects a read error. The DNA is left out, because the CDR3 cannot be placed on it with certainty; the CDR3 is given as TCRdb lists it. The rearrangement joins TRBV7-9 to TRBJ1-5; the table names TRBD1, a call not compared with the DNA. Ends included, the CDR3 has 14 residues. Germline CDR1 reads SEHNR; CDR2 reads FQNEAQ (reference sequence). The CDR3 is CASSSTGSDQPQRL.